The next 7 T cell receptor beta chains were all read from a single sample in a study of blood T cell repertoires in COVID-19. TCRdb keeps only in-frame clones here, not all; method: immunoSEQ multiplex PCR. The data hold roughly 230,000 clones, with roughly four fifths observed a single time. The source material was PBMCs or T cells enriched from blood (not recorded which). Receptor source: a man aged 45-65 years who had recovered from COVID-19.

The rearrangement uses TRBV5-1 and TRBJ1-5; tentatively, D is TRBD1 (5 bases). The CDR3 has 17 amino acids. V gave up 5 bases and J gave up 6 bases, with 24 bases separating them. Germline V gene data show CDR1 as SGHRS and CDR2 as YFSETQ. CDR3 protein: CASSLGPQGGLGQPQHF. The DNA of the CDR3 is TGCGCCAGCAGTTTAGGACCTCAGGGAGGGCTTGGTCAGCCCCAGCATTTT.

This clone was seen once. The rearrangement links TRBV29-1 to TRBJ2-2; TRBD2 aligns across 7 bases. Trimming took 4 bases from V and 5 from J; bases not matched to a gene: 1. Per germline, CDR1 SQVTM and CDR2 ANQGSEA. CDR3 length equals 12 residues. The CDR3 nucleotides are TGCAGCGTTGGTAGCGGGACCGGGGAGCTGTTTTTT. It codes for CSVGSGTGELFF.

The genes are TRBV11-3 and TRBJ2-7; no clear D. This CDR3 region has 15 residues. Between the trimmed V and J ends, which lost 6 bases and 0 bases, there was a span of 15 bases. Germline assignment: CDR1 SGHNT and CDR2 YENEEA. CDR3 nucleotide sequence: TGTGCCAGCAGTTCGCGGAGACTTGACTCCTACGAGCAGTACTTC. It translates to CASSSRRLDSYEQYF.

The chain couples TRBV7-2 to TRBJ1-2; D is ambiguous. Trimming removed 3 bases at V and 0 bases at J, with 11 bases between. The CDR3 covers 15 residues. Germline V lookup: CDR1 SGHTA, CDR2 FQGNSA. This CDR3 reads CASSFSKGANYGYTF. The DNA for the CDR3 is TGTGCCAGCAGCTTCTCCAAGGGAGCTAACTATGGCTACACCTTC.

The CDR3 is CASSLSGHATGELFF. CDR3 in DNA: TGTGCCAGCAGTTTATCGGGACACGCCACCGGGGAGCTGTTTTTT. V gene TRBV27 combines with J gene TRBJ2-2, with D possibly being TRBD1 (6 bases). The length of the CDR3 is 15 residues. The ends were cut back, 0 bases at V and 4 bases at J, with 9 bases in the middle. Germline V gives CDR1 MNHEY, CDR2 SMNVEV (reference sequence).

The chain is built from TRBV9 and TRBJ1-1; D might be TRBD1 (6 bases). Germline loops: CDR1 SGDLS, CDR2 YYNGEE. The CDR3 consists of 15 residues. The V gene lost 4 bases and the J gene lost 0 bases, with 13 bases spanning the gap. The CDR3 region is CASSTRTDMNTEAFF. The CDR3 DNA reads TGTGCCAGCAGCACAAGGACAGACATGAACACTGAAGCTTTCTTT.

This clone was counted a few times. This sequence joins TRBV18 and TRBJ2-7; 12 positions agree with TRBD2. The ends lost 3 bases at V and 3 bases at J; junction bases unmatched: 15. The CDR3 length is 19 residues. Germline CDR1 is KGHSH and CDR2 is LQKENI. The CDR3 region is CASSPLGELAGGGLYEQYF. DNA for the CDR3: TGTGCCAGCTCACCCCTAGGAGAACTAGCGGGAGGTGGGCTCTACGAGCAGTACTTC. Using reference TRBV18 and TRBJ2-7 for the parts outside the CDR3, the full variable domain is NAGVMQNPRHLVRRRGQEARLRCSPMKGHSHVYWYRQLPEEGLKFMVYLQKENIIDESGMPKERFSAEFPKEGPSILRIQQVVRGDSAAYFCASSPLGELAGGGLYEQYFGPGTRLTVT.